These T cell receptor beta chains were read from a single sample in a study of cytomegalovirus exposure and HLA in healthy donors. The method was immunoSEQ multiplex PCR; TCRdb's version includes in-frame clones alone and lacks a portion of them. The sample yields fewer than 100,000 clones, about three quarters seen once. Sequencing was performed on PBMCs. The receptors come from a male donor in good health and CMV-seropositive. Each CDR3 is given with its conserved first and last residue. The order of the fields is CDR3 length, D gene, clone size, J gene, V gene, CDR3 protein, CDR3 DNA. A D gene is named only where the DNA matches it firmly. Clone size is given for some rows only: seen once, a few or many times, or a class if the clone is expanded.

cdr3_length: 15; d_call: TRBD2; clone_size: once; j_call: TRBJ2-3; v_call: TRBV29-1; cdr3_aa: CSVAGTSGSGDTQYF; cdr3_nt: TGCAGCGTCGCCGGGACTAGCGGGTCCGGGGATACGCAGTATTTT
cdr3_length: 17; d_call: TRBD2; clone_size: NA; j_call: TRBJ2-5; v_call: TRBV9; cdr3_aa: CASSKGWASGSQETQYF; cdr3_nt: TGTGCCAGCAGCAAAGGGTGGGCTAGCGGGAGCCAAGAGACCCAGTACTTC
cdr3_length: 15; d_call: NA; clone_size: NA; j_call: TRBJ1-2; v_call: TRBV27; cdr3_aa: CASTLGRGANYGYTF; cdr3_nt: TGTGCCAGCACCCTAGGCCGGGGAGCTAACTATGGCTACACCTTC
cdr3_length: 14; d_call: TRBD2; clone_size: NA; j_call: TRBJ2-3; v_call: TRBV27; cdr3_aa: CASRRRGGGDTQYF; cdr3_nt: TGTGCCAGCAGACGTCGGGGGGGCGGAGATACGCAGTATTTT
cdr3_length: 13; d_call: NA; clone_size: few; j_call: TRBJ2-5; v_call: TRBV5-1; cdr3_aa: CASSSGLGETQYF; cdr3_nt: TGCGCCAGCAGCTCGGGACTGGGAGAGACCCAGTACTTC
cdr3_length: 17; d_call: TRBD2; clone_size: NA; j_call: TRBJ2-1; v_call: TRBV10-3; cdr3_aa: CAISESFFAGGPAEQFF; cdr3_nt: TGTGCCATCAGTGAGTCCTTTTTCGCGGGAGGGCCAGCTGAGCAGTTCTTC
cdr3_length: 16; d_call: NA; clone_size: NA; j_call: TRBJ1-1; v_call: TRBV10-3; cdr3_aa: CAISEYLGALEDEAFF; cdr3_nt: TGTGCCATCAGTGAGTATTTAGGCGCCCTCGAGGATGAAGCTTTCTTT
cdr3_length: 13; d_call: NA; clone_size: NA; j_call: TRBJ1-4; v_call: TRBV28; cdr3_aa: CASRRAPPEKLFF; cdr3_nt: TGTGCCAGCAGGCGGGCGCCCCCTGAAAAACTGTTTTTT
cdr3_length: 17; d_call: NA; clone_size: NA; j_call: TRBJ2-7; v_call: TRBV12-5; cdr3_aa: CASGLVRDSGRAYEQYF; cdr3_nt: TGTGCTAGTGGTTTGGTACGGGATAGCGGACGGGCCTACGAGCAGTACTTC
cdr3_length: 15; d_call: TRBD1; clone_size: NA; j_call: TRBJ1-2; v_call: TRBV27; cdr3_aa: CASSDGGGASYGYTF; cdr3_nt: TGTGCCAGCAGTGACGGAGGGGGCGCGTCCTATGGCTACACCTTC
cdr3_length: 17; d_call: TRBD2; clone_size: NA; j_call: TRBJ2-5; v_call: TRBV11-2; cdr3_aa: CASSSAKIAGGQETQYF; cdr3_nt: TGTGCCAGCAGCTCAGCAAAGATAGCGGGCGGACAAGAGACCCAGTACTTC
cdr3_length: 14; d_call: NA; clone_size: NA; j_call: TRBJ2-7; v_call: TRBV27; cdr3_aa: CASSLWGGVYEQYF; cdr3_nt: TGTGCCAGCAGTTTATGGGGCGGGGTCTACGAGCAGTACTTC
cdr3_length: 14; d_call: NA; clone_size: NA; j_call: TRBJ1-1; v_call: TRBV5-1; cdr3_aa: CASSEQVGSTEAFF; cdr3_nt: TGCGCCAGCAGCGAACAGGTTGGCTCCACTGAAGCTTTCTTT
cdr3_length: 16; d_call: TRBD1; clone_size: NA; j_call: TRBJ2-2; v_call: TRBV9; cdr3_aa: CASSFGQGGNTGELFF; cdr3_nt: TGTGCCAGCAGCTTCGGACAGGGGGGGAACACCGGGGAGCTGTTTTTT
cdr3_length: 11; d_call: NA; clone_size: NA; j_call: TRBJ2-7; v_call: TRBV20-1; cdr3_aa: CSAAGQYEQYF; cdr3_nt: TGCAGTGCCGCAGGGCAGTACGAGCAGTACTTC
cdr3_length: 15; d_call: TRBD2; clone_size: NA; j_call: TRBJ2-1; v_call: TRBV11-2; cdr3_aa: CASSSTTSGRNEQFF; cdr3_nt: TGTGCCAGCAGCTCGACGACTAGCGGGAGAAACGAGCAGTTCTTC
cdr3_length: 14; d_call: TRBD1; clone_size: NA; j_call: TRBJ1-5; v_call: TRBV5-1; cdr3_aa: CASSLEQGSQPQHF; cdr3_nt: TGCGCCAGCAGCTTGGAACAGGGGAGCCAGCCCCAGCATTTT